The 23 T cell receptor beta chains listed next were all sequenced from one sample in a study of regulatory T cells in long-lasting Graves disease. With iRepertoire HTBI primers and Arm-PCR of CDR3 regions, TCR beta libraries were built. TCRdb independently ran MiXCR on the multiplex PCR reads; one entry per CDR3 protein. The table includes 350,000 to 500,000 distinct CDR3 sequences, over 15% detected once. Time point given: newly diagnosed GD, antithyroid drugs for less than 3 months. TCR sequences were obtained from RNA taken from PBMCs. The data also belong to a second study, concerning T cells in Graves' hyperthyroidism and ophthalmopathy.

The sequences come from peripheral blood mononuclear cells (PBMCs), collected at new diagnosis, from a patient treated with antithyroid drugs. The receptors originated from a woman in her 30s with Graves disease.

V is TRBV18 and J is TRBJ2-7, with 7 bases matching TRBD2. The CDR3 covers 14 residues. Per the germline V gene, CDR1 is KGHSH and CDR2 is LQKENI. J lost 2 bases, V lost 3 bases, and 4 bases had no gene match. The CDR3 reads CASSPDGGTYEQYF. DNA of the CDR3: TGTGCCAGCTCACCGGACGGGGGGACCTACGAGCAGTACTTC.

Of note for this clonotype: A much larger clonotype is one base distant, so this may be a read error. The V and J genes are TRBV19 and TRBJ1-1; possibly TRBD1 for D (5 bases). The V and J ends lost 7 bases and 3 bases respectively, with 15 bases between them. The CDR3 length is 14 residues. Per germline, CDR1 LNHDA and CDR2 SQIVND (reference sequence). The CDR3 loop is CASMKGREDTEAFF. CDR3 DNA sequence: TGTGCCAGTATGAAGGGGCGCGAGGACACTGAAGCTTTCTTT.

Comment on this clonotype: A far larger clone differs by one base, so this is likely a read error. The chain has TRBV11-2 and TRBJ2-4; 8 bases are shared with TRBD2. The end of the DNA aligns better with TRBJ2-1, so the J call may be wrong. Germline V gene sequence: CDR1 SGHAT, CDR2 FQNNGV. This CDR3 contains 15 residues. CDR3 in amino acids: CASSHRREERNDQFF. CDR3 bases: TGTGCCAGCAGCCACCGGCGGGAGGAAAGGAATGACCAGTTCTTC.

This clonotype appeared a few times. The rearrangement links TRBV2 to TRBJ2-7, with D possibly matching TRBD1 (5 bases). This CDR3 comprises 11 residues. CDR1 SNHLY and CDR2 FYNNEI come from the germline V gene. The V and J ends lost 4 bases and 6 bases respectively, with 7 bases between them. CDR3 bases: TGTGCCAGCAGTGCAGGGCTCGAGCAGTACTTC. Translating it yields CASSAGLEQYF.

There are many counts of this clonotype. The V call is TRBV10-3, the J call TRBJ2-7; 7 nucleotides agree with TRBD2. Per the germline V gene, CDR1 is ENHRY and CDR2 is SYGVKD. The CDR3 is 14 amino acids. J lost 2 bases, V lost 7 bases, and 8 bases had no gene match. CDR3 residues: CAINPSGDTYEQYF. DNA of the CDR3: TGTGCCATCAATCCTAGCGGAGATACCTACGAGCAGTACTTC.

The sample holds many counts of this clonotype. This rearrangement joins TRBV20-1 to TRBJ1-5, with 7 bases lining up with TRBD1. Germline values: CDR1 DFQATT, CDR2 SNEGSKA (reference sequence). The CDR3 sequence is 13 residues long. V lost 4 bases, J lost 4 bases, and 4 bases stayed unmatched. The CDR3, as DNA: TGCAGTGCTACGGGGACAGCAAATCAGCCCCAGCATTTT. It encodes CSATGTANQPQHF.

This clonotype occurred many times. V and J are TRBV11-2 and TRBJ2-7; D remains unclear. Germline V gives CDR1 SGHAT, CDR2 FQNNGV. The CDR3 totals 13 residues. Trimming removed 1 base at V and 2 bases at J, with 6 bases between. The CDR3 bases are TGTGCCAGCAGCTTAGTGTTCACCTACGAGCAGTACTTC. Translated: CASSLVFTYEQYF.

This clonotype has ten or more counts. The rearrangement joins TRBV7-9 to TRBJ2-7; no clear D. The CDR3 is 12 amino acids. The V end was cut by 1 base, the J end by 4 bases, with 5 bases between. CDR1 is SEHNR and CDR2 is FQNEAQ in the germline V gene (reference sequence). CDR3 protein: CASSLGQYEQYF. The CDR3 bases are TGTGCCAGCAGCTTAGGACAATACGAGCAGTACTTC.

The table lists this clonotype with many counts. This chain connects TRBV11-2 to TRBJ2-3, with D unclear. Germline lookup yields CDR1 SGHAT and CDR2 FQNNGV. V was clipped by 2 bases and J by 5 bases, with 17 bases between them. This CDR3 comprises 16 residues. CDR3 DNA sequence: TGTGCCAGCAGCTTACTCGCTACGGCGATTGGAGATACGCAGTATTTT. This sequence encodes CASSLLATAIGDTQYF.

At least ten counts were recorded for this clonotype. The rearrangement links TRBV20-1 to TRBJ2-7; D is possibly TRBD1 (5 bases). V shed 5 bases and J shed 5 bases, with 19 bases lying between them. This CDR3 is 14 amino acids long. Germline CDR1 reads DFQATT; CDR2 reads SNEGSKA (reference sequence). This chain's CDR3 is CSAAPTVSQHEQYF. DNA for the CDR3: TGCAGTGCTGCGCCGACAGTATCCCAGCACGAGCAGTACTTC.

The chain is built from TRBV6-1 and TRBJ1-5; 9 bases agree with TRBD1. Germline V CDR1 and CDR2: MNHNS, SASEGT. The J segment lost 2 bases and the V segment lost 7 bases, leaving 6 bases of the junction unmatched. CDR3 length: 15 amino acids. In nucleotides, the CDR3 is TGTGCCAGCACCCTAACAGGGGGCGGCAATCAGCCCCAGCATTTT. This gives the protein CASTLTGGGNQPQHF.

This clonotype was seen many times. The CDR3 DNA is TGTGCCAGCAGTTTACGCCCCGGGACAAACCAAGAGACCCAGTACTTC. It translates to CASSLRPGTNQETQYF. The V call is TRBV28, the J call TRBJ2-5; tentative D call: TRBD1 (6 bases). V lost 2 bases, J lost 0 bases, and 13 bases lay in between. CDR3 size: 16 residues. Germline values: CDR1 MDHEN, CDR2 SYDVKM.

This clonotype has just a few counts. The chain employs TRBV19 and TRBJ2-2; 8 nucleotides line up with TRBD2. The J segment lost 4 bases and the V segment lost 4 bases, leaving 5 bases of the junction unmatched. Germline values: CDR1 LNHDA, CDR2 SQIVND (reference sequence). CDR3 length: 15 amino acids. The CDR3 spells CASSTAGRATGELFF. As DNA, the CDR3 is TGTGCCAGTAGTACCGCCGGGAGGGCCACCGGGGAGCTGTTTTTT. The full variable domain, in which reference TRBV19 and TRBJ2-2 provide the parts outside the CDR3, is DGGITQSPKYLFRKEGQNVTLSCEQNLNHDAMYWYRQDPGQGLRLIYYSQIVNDFQKGDIAEGYSVSREKKESFPLTVTSAQKNPTAFYLCASSTAGRATGELFFGEGSRLTVL.

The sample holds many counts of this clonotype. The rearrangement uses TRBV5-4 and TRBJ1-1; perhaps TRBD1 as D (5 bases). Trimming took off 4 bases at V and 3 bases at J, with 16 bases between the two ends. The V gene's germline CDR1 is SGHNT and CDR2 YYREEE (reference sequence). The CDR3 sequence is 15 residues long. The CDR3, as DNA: TGTGCCAGCAGCCCCAGGGAGGGGCTGGACACTGAAGCTTTCTTT. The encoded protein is CASSPREGLDTEAFF.

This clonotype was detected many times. This CDR3 reads CASSYGGRTTYEQYF. CDR3 DNA sequence: TGTGCCAGCAGTTATGGGGGGAGGACGACCTACGAGCAGTACTTC. The V call is TRBV6-9, the J call TRBJ2-7, with a tentative D call TRBD2 (6 bases). The V gene's germline CDR1 is MNHGY and CDR2 SVAAGI. This CDR3 region has 15 residues. Trimming stripped 2 bases from V and 2 bases from J, with 13 bases between.

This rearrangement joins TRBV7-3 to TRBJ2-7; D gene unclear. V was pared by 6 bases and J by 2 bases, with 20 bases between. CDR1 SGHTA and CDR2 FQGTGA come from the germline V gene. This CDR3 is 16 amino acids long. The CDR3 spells CASSLGPPLGTYEQYF. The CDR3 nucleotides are TGTGCCAGCAGTTTAGGTCCCCCCTTGGGCACCTACGAGCAGTACTTC.

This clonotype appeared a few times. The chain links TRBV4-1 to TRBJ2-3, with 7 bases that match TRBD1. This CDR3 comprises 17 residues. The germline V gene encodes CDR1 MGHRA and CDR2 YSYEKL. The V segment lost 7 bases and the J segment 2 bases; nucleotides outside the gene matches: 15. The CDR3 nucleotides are TGCGCCAGCACCCCAGGGGGACGCTCTTCCTCCACAGATACGCAGTATTTT. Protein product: CASTPGGRSSSTDTQYF.

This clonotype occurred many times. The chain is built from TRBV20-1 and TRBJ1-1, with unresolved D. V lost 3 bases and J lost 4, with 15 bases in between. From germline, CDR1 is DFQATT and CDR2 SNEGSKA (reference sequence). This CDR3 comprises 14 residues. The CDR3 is CSARTPGFGTEAFF. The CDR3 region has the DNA TGCAGTGCTAGGACCCCCGGATTCGGCACTGAAGCTTTCTTT.

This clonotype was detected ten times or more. CDR3 bases: TGTGCCAGCAGTTCGAAGCGATACACCGGGGAGCTGTTTTTT. Its translation is CASSSKRYTGELFF. This chain joins TRBV5-8 and TRBJ2-2; D unresolved. V lost 5 bases and J 3 bases, leaving 11 bases between the germline ends. The germline CDR1 and CDR2 sequences are SGHTS and YDEGEE. The CDR3 has 14 residues.

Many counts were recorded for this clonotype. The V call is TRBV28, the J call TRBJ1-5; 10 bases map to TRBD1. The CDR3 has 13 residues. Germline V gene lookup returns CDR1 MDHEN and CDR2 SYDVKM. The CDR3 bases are TGTTCAGTAAGGACAGGGGGTAAATTGCCCCAGCATTTT. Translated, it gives CSVRTGGKLPQHF. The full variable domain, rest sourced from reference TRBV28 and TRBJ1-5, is DVKVTQSSRYLVKRTGEKVFLECVQDMDHENMFWYRQDPGLGLRLIYFSYDVKMKEKGDIPEGYSVSREKKERFSLILESASTNQTSMYLCSVRTGGKLPQHFGDGTRLSIL.

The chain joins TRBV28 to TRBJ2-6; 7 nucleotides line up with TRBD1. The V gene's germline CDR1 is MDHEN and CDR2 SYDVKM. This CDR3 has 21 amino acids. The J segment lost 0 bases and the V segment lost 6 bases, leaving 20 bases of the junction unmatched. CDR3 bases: TGTGCCAGCAGGTCTCGGACAGGCGTACACAATTTTGCCTCTGGGGCCAACGTCCTGACTTTC. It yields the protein CASRSRTGVHNFASGANVLTF.

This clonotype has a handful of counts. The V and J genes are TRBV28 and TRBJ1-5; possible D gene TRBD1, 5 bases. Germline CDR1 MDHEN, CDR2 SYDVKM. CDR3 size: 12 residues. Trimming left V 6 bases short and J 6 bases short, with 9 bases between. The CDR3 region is CASRSTVQPQHF. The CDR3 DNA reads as TGTGCCAGCAGGTCGACAGTTCAGCCCCAGCATTTT.

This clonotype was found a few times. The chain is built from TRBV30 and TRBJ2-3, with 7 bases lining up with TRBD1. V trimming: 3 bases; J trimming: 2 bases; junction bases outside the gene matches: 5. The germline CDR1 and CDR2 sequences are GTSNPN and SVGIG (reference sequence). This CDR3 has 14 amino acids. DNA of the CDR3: TGTGCCTGGAGGAGGGACAGTCCCACAGATACGCAGTATTTT. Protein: CAWRRDSPTDTQYF.